The clone carrying this T cell receptor beta chain occurred once. Its antigen is as yet unknown. These data come from a study of T cell repertoires in cytomegalovirus infection. Looking at the study overall: CMV epitopes in the study were HLA-C-restricted (recently identified) and HLA-B-restricted (well studied). Signatures in public TCR beta sequences pointed to both CMV infection and matching HLA type.

After removal of 5 bases from V and 3 bases from J, the junction contained 3 bases not matched to a gene. The V gene's germline CDR1 is MDHEN and CDR2 SYDVKM. This CDR3 has 14 amino acids. Each CDR3 protein is one row after TCRdb ran MiXCR on the reads. The repertoire has about 360,000 distinct CDR3 sequences, roughly a third of them found once; the top ten carry about 13%. The chain has TRBV28 and TRBJ2-1, with TRBD2 identical over 8 bases. The clonotype comes from a human donor in good health (CMV status not recorded). Some clones in this sample may be carry-over from other donors' samples. Here the sequenced sample was cultured PBMCs, taken from culture after CMV antigen stimulation. The CDR3 DNA reads TGTGCCAGCAGTACTAGCGGTCTCTACAATGAGCAGTTCTTC. The encoded protein is CASSTSGLYNEQFF. Complete variable domain (other parts from reference TRBV28 and TRBJ2-1): DVKVTQSSRYLVKRTGEKVFLECVQDMDHENMFWYRQDPGLGLRLIYFSYDVKMKEKGDIPEGYSVSREKKERFSLILESASTNQTSMYLCASSTSGLYNEQFFGPGTRLTVL.